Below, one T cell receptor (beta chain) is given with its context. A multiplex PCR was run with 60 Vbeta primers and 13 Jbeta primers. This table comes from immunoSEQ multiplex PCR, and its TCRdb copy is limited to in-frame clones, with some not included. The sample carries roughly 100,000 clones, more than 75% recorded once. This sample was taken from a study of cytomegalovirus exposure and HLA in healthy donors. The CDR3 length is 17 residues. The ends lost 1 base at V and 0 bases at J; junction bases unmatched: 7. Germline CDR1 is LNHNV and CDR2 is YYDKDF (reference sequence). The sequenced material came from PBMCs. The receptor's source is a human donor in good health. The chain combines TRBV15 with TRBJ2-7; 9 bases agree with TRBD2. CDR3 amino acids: CATSRGSGGSLSYEQYF. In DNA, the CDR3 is TGTGCCACCAGCAGAGGAAGCGGGGGGTCCCTCTCCTACGAGCAGTACTTC.